Listed below are T cell receptor beta chains from one sample, sequenced in a study of blood T cell repertoires in COVID-19. Sequencing was performed with immunoSEQ multiplex PCR; in TCRdb, only in-frame clones are kept and a portion is missing. The data show around 230,000 clones, 75% to 90% seen once. Sequenced sample: peripheral blood. These receptors were collected from a man aged 35 to 55 with acute or convalescent COVID-19. Each CDR3 is given with its conserved first and last residue.

v_call,j_call,cdr3_aa
TRBV2,TRBJ1-1,CASSEEGSGFF
TRBV7-2,TRBJ1-2,CASREGGGRGYGYTF
TRBV5-4,TRBJ1-2,CASSLTRTEDYGYTF
TRBV6-5,TRBJ2-1,CASALAGYNEQFF
TRBV7-9,TRBJ2-5,CASSRSGSQETQYF
TRBV3-1/TRBV3-2,TRBJ1-1,CASSQGHAGGLNTEAFF
TRBV30,TRBJ1-6,CAWTALRGTGSPLHF
TRBV3-1/TRBV3-2,TRBJ2-1,CASSRSSGSLGYNEQFF
TRBV12-5,TRBJ2-5,CASGAYLKETQYF
TRBV10-3,TRBJ1-4,CAIRSGTAAGDEKLFF
TRBV5-1,TRBJ2-6,CASSLATVDSGANVLTF
TRBV6-5,TRBJ2-7,CASSSRTGHYEQYF
TRBV21-1,TRBJ1-4,CANRRGATNEKLFF
TRBV5-8,TRBJ2-1,CASSLATGNTYNEQFF
TRBV12-3/TRBV12-4,TRBJ2-7,CASSLASSYEQYF
TRBV20-1,TRBJ2-7,CSASPPAGLKGSYEQYF
TRBV6-5,TRBJ2-3,CASNGLAVTDTQYF
TRBV7-2,TRBJ1-2,CASRQTANYGYTF
TRBV4-3,TRBJ2-5,CASSQDSSRQTQYF
TRBV20-1,TRBJ1-2,CSASNQVYGYTF
TRBV14,TRBJ2-5,CASSQTPGAKETQYF
TRBV18,TRBJ2-6,CASSPQGGSGANVLTF
TRBV11-1,TRBJ2-1,CASSWDRASYNEQFF
TRBV7-6,TRBJ1-4,CASSSDRANEKLFF
TRBV4-1,TRBJ2-3,CASSQVARLAGDPDTQYF
TRBV2,TRBJ1-2,CASREDGIVGYTF
TRBV11-2,TRBJ2-7,CASSSGQGFYEQYF
TRBV7-9,TRBJ1-2,CAVDSLWYGYTF
TRBV5-1,TRBJ1-1,CASSLGFAGRNTEAFF
TRBV25-1,TRBJ2-1,CASSFPGSSYNEQFF
TRBV5-1,TRBJ2-7,CASSRDRGYEQYF
TRBV6-6,TRBJ1-1,CASNFRVNTEAFF
TRBV11-2,TRBJ2-5,CASSDSVTYQETQYF
TRBV29-1,TRBJ2-5,CSVDGTSSGVTQYF
TRBV5-1,TRBJ1-1,CASSPDTMNTEAFF
TRBV10-3,TRBJ1-2,CAISESREGLDTF
TRBV27,TRBJ1-1,CASRGDRAGQTEAFF
TRBV28,TRBJ2-5,CASSLYRREAQYF
TRBV7-8,TRBJ2-1,CASSLVGAYNEQFF
TRBV30,TRBJ2-1,CAWSPGTRKFF
TRBV14,TRBJ2-1,CASSQDGWDRGMGYNEQFF
TRBV12-5,TRBJ1-1,CASGLGRGDRVENTEAFF
TRBV6-5,TRBJ1-3,CASQWDRAGNTIYF
TRBV5-1,TRBJ2-1,CASSLVLAGGYNEQFF
TRBV15,TRBJ1-5,CATSSGTGGRNQPQHF
TRBV2,TRBJ2-1,CASTRVGGRAVSEQFF
TRBV7-8,TRBJ1-5,CASQTGWGDQPQHF
TRBV4-2,TRBJ2-1,CASSQDPTAVSHEQFF